This T cell receptor (beta chain) is from a study of blood T cell repertoires in COVID-19. Study-level background: Both acute and convalescent COVID-19 samples were obtained from the United States, Italy and Spain. T cells, B-cell-depleted T cells, or PBMCs provided the cDNA or gDNA that served as material.

Repertoires were generated with immunoSEQ multiplex PCR, while TCRdb's copy carries only in-frame clones and drops some. The sample lists 65,000 to 90,000 clones, about nine tenths occurring once. CDR1 is MDHEN and CDR2 is SYDVKM in the germline V gene. This CDR3 spans 10 amino acids. Points on this clone: Sequence at one end of the junction differs from germline and may be a read error.

The source of this sequence is a woman of 80 years or more with acute or convalescent COVID-19. The specimen sequenced was peripheral blood. This sequence joins TRBV28 and TRBJ1-1; no reliable D call. The chain's CDR3 is CFTRYTEAFF. CDR3 coding DNA: TGCTTCACTAGGTACACTGAAGCTTTCTTT.